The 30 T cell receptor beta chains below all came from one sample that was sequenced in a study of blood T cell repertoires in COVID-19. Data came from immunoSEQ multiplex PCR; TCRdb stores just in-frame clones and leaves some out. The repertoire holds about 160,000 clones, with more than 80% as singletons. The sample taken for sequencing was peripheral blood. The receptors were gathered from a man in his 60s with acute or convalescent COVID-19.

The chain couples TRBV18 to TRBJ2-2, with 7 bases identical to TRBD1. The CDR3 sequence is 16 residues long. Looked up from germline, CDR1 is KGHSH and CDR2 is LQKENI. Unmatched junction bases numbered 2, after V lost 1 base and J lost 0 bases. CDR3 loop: CASSPRTGANTGELFF. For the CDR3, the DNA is TGTGCCAGCTCACCACGAACAGGGGCGAACACCGGGGAGCTGTTTTTT.

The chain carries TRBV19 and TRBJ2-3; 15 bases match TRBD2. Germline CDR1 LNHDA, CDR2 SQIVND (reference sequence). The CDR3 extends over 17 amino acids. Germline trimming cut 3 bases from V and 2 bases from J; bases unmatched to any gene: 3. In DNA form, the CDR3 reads TGTGCCAGTAGTATCGGGACTAGCGGGGGGCCCACAGATACGCAGTATTTT. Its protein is CASSIGTSGGPTDTQYF. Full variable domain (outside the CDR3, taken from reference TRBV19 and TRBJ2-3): DGGITQSPKYLFRKEGQNVTLSCEQNLNHDAMYWYRQDPGQGLRLIYYSQIVNDFQKGDIAEGYSVSREKKESFPLTVTSAQKNPTAFYLCASSIGTSGGPTDTQYFGPGTRLTVL.

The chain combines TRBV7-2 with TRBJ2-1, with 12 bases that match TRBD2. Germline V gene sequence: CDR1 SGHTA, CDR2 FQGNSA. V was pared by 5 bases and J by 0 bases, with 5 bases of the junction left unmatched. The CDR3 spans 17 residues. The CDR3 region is CASSPRLAGVSYNEQFF. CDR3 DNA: TGTGCCAGCAGCCCCCGACTAGCGGGGGTCTCCTACAATGAGCAGTTCTTC.

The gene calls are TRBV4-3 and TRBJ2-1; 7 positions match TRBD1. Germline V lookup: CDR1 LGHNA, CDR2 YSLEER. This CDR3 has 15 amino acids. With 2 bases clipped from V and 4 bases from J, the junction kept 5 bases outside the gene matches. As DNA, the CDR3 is TGCGCCAGCAGCCAAACTGACAGGGTTTACAATGAGCAGTTCTTC. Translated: CASSQTDRVYNEQFF.

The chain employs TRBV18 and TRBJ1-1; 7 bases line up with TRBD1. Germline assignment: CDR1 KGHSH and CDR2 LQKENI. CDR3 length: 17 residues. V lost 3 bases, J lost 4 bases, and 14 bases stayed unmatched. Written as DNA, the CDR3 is TGTGCCAGCTCACCCCAAGGACTGACAGGGTCGGGCACTGAAGCTTTCTTT. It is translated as CASSPQGLTGSGTEAFF.

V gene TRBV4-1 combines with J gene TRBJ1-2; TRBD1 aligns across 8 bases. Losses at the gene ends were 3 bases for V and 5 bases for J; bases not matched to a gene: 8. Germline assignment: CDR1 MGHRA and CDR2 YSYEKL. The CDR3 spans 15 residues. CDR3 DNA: TGCGCCAGCAGCCAGACAGGGGCTTTTACTTATGGCTACACCTTC. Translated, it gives CASSQTGAFTYGYTF.

CDR3 loop: CASSFGSIQNNYGYTF. CDR3 in DNA: TGCGCCAGCAGCTTTGGCAGTATCCAAAATAACTATGGCTACACCTTC. J is TRBJ1-2 and V is TRBV5-1; D is unresolved. Germline assignment: CDR1 SGHRS and CDR2 YFSETQ. This CDR3 has 16 amino acids. Trimming removed 2 bases at V and 1 base at J, with 15 bases between.

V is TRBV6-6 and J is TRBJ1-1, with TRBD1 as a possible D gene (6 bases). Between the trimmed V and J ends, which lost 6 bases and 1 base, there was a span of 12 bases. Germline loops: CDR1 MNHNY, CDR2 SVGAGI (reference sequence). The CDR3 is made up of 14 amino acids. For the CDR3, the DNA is TGTGCCAGCAGCCCCGACAGGACGAACACTGAAGCTTTCTTT. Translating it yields CASSPDRTNTEAFF.

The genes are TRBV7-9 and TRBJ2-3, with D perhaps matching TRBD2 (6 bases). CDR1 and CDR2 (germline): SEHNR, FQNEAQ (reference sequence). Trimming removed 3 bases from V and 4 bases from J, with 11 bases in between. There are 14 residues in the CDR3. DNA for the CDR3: TGTGCCAGCAGCTTGCCCGTAGCGGCAGATACGCAGTATTTT. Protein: CASSLPVAADTQYF.

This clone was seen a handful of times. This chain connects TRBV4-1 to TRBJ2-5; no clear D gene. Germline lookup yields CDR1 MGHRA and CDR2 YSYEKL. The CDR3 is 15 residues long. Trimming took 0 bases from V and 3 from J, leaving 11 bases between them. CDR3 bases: TGCGCCAGCAGCCAAGATTCAGACAAAAAAGAGACCCAGTACTTC. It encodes CASSQDSDKKETQYF.

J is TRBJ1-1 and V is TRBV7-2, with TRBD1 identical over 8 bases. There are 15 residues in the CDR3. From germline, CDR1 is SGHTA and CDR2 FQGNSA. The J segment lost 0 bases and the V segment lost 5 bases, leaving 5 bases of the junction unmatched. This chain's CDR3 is CASSDNRGMNTEAFF. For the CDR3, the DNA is TGTGCCAGCAGCGATAACAGGGGGATGAACACTGAAGCTTTCTTT.

CDR3 nucleotides: TGCGCCAGCAGCATAGGACAGGGGGCAGGAACCGGGGAGCTGTTTTTT. Its protein is CASSIGQGAGTGELFF. The chain recombines TRBV5-1 with TRBJ2-2; the match to TRBD1 covers 11 bases. The CDR3 sequence is 16 residues long. The ends lost 4 bases at V and 5 bases at J; junction bases unmatched: 7. CDR1 and CDR2 (germline): SGHRS, YFSETQ.

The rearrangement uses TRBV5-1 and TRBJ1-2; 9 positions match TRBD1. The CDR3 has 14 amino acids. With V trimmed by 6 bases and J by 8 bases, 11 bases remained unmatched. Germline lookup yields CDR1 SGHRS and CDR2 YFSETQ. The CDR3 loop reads CASTLQGARQGYTF. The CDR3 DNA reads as TGCGCCAGCACTTTACAGGGGGCGCGGCAGGGCTACACCTTC.

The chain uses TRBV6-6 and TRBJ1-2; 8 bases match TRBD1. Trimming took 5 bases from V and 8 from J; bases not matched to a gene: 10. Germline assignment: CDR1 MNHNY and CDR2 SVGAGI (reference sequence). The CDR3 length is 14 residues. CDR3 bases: TGTGCCAGCAGTGCCATTGGGACAGGCTACGGCTACACCTTC. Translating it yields CASSAIGTGYGYTF.

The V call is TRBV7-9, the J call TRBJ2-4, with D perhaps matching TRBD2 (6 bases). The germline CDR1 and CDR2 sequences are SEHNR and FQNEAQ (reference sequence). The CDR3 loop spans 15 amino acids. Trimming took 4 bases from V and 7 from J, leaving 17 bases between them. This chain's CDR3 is CASSSVGGGANIQYF. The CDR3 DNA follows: TGTGCCAGCAGCTCGGTGGGAGGAGGCGCGAACATTCAGTACTTC.

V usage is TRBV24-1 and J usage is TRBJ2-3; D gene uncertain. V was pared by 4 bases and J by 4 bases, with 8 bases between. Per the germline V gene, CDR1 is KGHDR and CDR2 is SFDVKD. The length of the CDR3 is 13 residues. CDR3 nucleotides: TGTGCCACCAGTGAGGTTCGGGCAGATACGCAGTATTTT. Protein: CATSEVRADTQYF.

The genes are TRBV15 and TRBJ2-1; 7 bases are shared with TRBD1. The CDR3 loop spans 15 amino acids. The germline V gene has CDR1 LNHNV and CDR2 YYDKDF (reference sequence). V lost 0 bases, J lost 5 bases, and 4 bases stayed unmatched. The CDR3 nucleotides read TGTGCCACCAGCAGAGACAGGGGGTCCCACAATGAGCAGTTCTTC. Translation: CATSRDRGSHNEQFF.

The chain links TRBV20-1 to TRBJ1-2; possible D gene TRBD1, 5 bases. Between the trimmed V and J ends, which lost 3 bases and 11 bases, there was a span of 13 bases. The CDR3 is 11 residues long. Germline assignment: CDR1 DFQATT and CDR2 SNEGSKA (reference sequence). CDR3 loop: CSASSRAVYTF. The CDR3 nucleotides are TGCAGTGCTAGTTCCAGGGCCGTTTACACCTTC.

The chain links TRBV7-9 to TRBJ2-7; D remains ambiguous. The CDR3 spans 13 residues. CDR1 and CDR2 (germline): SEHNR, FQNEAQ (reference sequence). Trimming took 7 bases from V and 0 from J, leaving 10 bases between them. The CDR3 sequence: CASNAQYSYEQYF. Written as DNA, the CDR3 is TGTGCCAGCAATGCCCAGTACTCCTACGAGCAGTACTTC.

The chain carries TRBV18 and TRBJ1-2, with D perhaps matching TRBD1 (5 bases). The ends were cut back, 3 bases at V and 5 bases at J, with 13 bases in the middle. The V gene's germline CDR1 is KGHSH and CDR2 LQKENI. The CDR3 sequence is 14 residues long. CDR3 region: CASSPLTDRYGYTF. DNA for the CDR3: TGTGCCAGCTCACCCCTGACAGACCGTTATGGCTACACCTTC.

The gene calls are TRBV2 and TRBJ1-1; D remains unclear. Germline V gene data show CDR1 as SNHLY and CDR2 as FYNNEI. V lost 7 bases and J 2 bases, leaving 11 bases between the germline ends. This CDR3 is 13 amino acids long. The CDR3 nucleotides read TGTGCCAGCATTCCGGGTTTCAACACTGAAGCTTTCTTT. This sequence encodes CASIPGFNTEAFF.

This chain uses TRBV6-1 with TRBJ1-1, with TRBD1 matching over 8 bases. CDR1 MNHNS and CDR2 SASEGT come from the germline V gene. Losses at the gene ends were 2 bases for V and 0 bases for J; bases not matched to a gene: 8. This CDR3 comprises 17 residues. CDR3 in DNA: TGTGCCAGCAGTGAACCCCCAGGGGGCACGATGAACACTGAAGCTTTCTTT. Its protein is CASSEPPGGTMNTEAFF.

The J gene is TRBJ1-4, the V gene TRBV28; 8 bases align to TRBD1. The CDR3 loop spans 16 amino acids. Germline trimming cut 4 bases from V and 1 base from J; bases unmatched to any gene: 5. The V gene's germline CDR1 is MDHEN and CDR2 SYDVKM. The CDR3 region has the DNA TGTGCCAGCAGTTCCCTGACAGGGGAAACTAATGAAAAACTGTTTTTT. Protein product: CASSSLTGETNEKLFF.

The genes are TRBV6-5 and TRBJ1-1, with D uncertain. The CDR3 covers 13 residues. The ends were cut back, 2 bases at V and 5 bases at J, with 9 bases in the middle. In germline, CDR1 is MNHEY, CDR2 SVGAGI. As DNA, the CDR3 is TGTGCCAGCAGTTACCTGAGCGGAACTGAAGCTTTCTTT. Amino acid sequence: CASSYLSGTEAFF.

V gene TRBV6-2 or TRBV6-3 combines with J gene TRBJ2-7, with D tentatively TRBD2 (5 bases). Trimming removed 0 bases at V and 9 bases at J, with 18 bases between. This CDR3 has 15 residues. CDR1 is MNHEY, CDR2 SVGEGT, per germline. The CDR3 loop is CASSYSGGGQMGQYF. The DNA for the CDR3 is TGTGCCAGCAGTTACTCGGGCGGAGGCCAGATGGGGCAGTACTTC.

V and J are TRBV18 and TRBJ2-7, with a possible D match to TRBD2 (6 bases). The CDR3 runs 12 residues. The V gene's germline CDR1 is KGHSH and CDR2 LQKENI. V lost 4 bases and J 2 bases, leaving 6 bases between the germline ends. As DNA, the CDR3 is TGTGCCAGCTCACGGGGGGCCTACGAGCAGTACTTC. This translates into CASSRGAYEQYF.

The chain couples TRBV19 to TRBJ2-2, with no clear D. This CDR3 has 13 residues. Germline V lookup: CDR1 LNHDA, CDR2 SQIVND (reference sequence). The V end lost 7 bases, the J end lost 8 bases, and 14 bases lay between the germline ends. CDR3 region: CASKSAGFGELFF. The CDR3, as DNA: TGTGCCAGTAAGAGTGCAGGTTTTGGGGAGCTGTTTTTT.

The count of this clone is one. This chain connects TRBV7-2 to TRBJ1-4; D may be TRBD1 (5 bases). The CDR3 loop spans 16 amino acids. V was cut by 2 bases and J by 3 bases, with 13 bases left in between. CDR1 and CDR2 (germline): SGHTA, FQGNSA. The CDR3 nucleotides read TGTGCCAGCAGCTTAAGGAGGGCAGGGTCTAATGAAAAACTGTTTTTT. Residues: CASSLRRAGSNEKLFF.

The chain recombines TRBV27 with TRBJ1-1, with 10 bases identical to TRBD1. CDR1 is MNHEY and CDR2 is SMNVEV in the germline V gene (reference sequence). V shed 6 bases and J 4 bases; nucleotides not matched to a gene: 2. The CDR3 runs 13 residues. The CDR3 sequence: CASRWTGGTEAFF. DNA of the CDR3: TGTGCCAGCAGGTGGACAGGGGGCACTGAAGCTTTCTTT.

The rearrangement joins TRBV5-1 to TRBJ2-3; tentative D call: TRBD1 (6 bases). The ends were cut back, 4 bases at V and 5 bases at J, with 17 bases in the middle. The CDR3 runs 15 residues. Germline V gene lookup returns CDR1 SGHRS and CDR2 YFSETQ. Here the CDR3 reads CASSPQSSRGDTQYF. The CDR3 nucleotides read TGCGCCAGCAGCCCCCAAAGTAGCAGGGGAGATACGCAGTATTTT.